This T cell receptor (beta chain) was documented in a study of a mutant IDH1 vaccine in newly diagnosed glioma. Study summary: Weeks 1, 3, 5, 7, 11, 15, 19 and 23 were when patients received their eight vaccinations. Most patients had received both radiotherapy and temozolomide, the prior options being radiotherapy, temozolomide, or both. Vaccine dosing followed radiotherapy by 4-6 weeks, or accompanied temozolomide cycles.

Time point denoted: week 5, during vaccination. It was 300 ug of mutant IDH1 20-mer peptide that made up each vaccine dose, given with topical imiquimod. Tumors from donors were new WHO grade 3 or 4 IDH1-mutant astrocytomas with ATRX loss. This clone showed up just a few times. Antigen specificity is unknown. Trimming shortened V by 0 bases and J by 4 bases, and 15 bases separated the two germline ends. Looked up from germline, CDR1 is LGHNA and CDR2 is YSLEER. The CDR3 has 16 amino acids. Data came from immunoSEQ multiplex PCR; TCRdb stores just in-frame clones and leaves some out. The data contain over 25,000 clones, about 90% of them singletons.

Sequencing was performed on peripheral blood mononuclear cells (PBMCs), taken from a glioma patient whose treatment included an IDH1 peptide vaccine. The rearrangement uses TRBV4-3 and TRBJ1-2; D uncertain. This clonotype was sampled from a woman aged 40 to 50 with glioma. Some clones in this sample may be carry-over from other donors' samples. CDR3 sequence (DNA): TGCGCCAGCAGCCAAGATGGAACGGGATCTCCCTATGGCTACACCTTC. Encoded protein: CASSQDGTGSPYGYTF.